The 28 T cell receptor beta chains listed next were all sequenced from one sample in a study of blood T cell repertoires in COVID-19. Some clones are missing from TCRdb's copy, which holds only in-frame ones; the method was immunoSEQ multiplex PCR. Counted here are over 250,000 clones, 90% occurring once; the ten biggest clones make up about 2.4%. Source material: PBMCs or T cells enriched from blood (not recorded which). The origin of the receptors is a man in his sixties who had recovered from COVID-19.

With respect to this clone: In the same sample, other DNA sequences code for this CDR3. V and J are TRBV6-1 and TRBJ1-1, with D perhaps matching TRBD1 (6 bases). Trimming pared 3 bases from V and 6 bases from J, leaving 8 bases between. The CDR3 runs 12 residues. Germline assignment: CDR1 MNHNS and CDR2 SASEGT. This CDR3 reads CASSEAGAEAFF. The CDR3 DNA reads TGTGCCAGCAGTGAGGCAGGGGCTGAAGCTTTCTTT.

This clone has only one observation. The chain has TRBV30 and TRBJ2-1; D unresolved. The V end was cut by 0 bases, the J end by 4 bases, with 7 bases between. Germline loops: CDR1 GTSNPN, CDR2 SVGIG (reference sequence). The CDR3 is 13 amino acids. The CDR3 DNA is TGTGCCTGGAGTGTCGTCAGGTACAATGAGCAGTTCTTC. Translating it yields CAWSVVRYNEQFF.

The chain couples TRBV6-5 to TRBJ1-2; 10 bases are shared with TRBD1. Germline V gene data show CDR1 as MNHEY and CDR2 as SVGAGI. V lost 6 bases and J lost 6; bases outside the gene matches: 4. The CDR3 runs to 13 residues. As DNA, the CDR3 is TGTGCCAGCAGCCGACAGGGGGCAAATGGCTACACCTTC. Translating it yields CASSRQGANGYTF.

The rearrangement uses TRBV3-1 (or the pseudogene TRBV3-2) and TRBJ2-2; TRBD1 matches at 8 bases. The germline gives CDR1 LGHDT, CDR2 YNNKEL (reference sequence). Germline trimming cut 0 bases from V and 7 bases from J; bases unmatched to any gene: 4. CDR3 length: 15 amino acids. The CDR3 region is CASSQDRGLLGELFF. CDR3 nucleotides: TGTGCCAGCAGCCAAGACAGGGGGCTACTCGGGGAGCTGTTTTTT.

The chain uses TRBV7-8 and TRBJ1-4, with D maybe TRBD1 (5 bases). Looked up from germline, CDR1 is SGHVS and CDR2 is FQNEAQ. The CDR3 consists of 19 residues. Trimming pared 2 bases from V and 0 bases from J, leaving 19 bases between. CDR3 DNA sequence: TGTGCCAGCAGCTTAACCCGCGCAGGGCTGGATGCAACTAATGAAAAACTGTTTTTT. It codes for CASSLTRAGLDATNEKLFF.

This rearrangement joins TRBV2 to TRBJ1-2; possibly TRBD1 for D (5 bases). Trimming pared 3 bases from V and 4 bases from J, leaving 9 bases between. The CDR3 covers 13 residues. CDR1 SNHLY and CDR2 FYNNEI come from the germline V gene. The DNA of the CDR3 is TGTGCCAGCAGTGAGGACAAAAGCTATGGCTACACCTTC. Encoded protein: CASSEDKSYGYTF.

The chain employs TRBV30 and TRBJ1-1; TRBD1 might be the D (5 bases). The CDR3 sequence is 12 residues long. Germline-derived CDR1 and CDR2 are GTSNPN and SVGIG (reference sequence). V was pared by 5 bases and J by 0 bases, with 7 bases between. The CDR3 nucleotides read TGTGCCTGGGCAGGGATGAACACTGAAGCTTTCTTT. Its protein is CAWAGMNTEAFF.

This sequence joins TRBV19 and TRBJ2-2, with TRBD2 matching over 12 bases. Germline lookup yields CDR1 LNHDA and CDR2 SQIVND (reference sequence). V trimming: 5 bases; J trimming: 3 bases; junction bases outside the gene matches: 7. This CDR3 has 17 residues. The CDR3 nucleotides read TGTGCCAGTAGTCTGAAGGGACTAGCGGGTTACACCGGGGAGCTGTTTTTT. This codes for CASSLKGLAGYTGELFF.

This sequence joins TRBV6-1 and TRBJ1-6, with a possible D match to TRBD1 (6 bases). From germline, CDR1 is MNHNS and CDR2 SASEGT. This CDR3 comprises 17 residues. The germline V and J ends were trimmed by 1 base and 5 bases, with 15 bases remaining between them. The CDR3 coding sequence is TGTGCCAGCAGTGAAGTATACCGACAGGTTAATAATTCACCCCTCCACTTT. It encodes CASSEVYRQVNNSPLHF.

The J gene is TRBJ2-3, the V gene TRBV19, with D possibly TRBD2 on 6 matching bases. From germline, CDR1 is LNHDA and CDR2 SQIVND (reference sequence). Trimming pared 4 bases from V and 5 bases from J, leaving 10 bases between. The CDR3 contains 13 residues. The CDR3 nucleotides are TGTGCCAGTAGTAGCGGGGTCCTAGATACGCAGTATTTT. This encodes CASSSGVLDTQYF.

The chain has TRBV19 and TRBJ1-5; D is perhaps TRBD1 (5 bases). The V end was cut by 3 bases, the J end by 6 bases, with 24 bases between. The germline gives CDR1 LNHDA, CDR2 SQIVND (reference sequence). The CDR3 length is 18 residues. CDR3 in DNA: TGTGCCAGTAGTATGGGCCCCCGGGCGTGGCAGGGCGGTCAGCCCCAGCATTTT. This sequence encodes CASSMGPRAWQGGQPQHF.

J is TRBJ2-7 and V is TRBV7-8, with 12 bases matching TRBD2. Trimming took 5 bases from V and 5 from J; bases not matched to a gene: 7. This CDR3 has 15 residues. The germline gives CDR1 SGHVS, CDR2 FQNEAQ. Here the CDR3 DNA reads TGTGCCAGCAGCGCCCTAGCGGGAGGGGGTAACGAGCAGTACTTC. Protein: CASSALAGGGNEQYF.

This rearrangement joins TRBV27 to TRBJ2-7; D gene unclear. The CDR3 covers 13 residues. Trimming cost V 5 bases and J 4 bases, with 12 bases left between them. The V gene's germline CDR1 is MNHEY and CDR2 SMNVEV (reference sequence). CDR3 in DNA: TGTGCCAGCAGTATCGCGCAGGAATACGAGCAGTACTTC. As protein: CASSIAQEYEQYF.

The chain recombines TRBV7-2 with TRBJ2-3; weak D call: TRBD2 (6 bases). This CDR3 spans 14 amino acids. The ends were cut back, 8 bases at V and 0 bases at J, with 12 bases in the middle. CDR1 and CDR2 from the germline V gene are SGHTA and FQGNSA. The DNA for the CDR3 is TGTGCCAGCGCGGGACGATCTAGCACAGATACGCAGTATTTT. It specifies CASAGRSSTDTQYF.

This rearrangement joins TRBV10-3 to TRBJ1-1; 8 bases match TRBD1. CDR3 length: 16 amino acids. V dropped 3 bases and J dropped 3; count of bases not matched to a gene: 9. The germline V gene encodes CDR1 ENHRY and CDR2 SYGVKD. CDR3 nucleotide sequence: TGTGCCATCAGTGACCCCGAACAGGGGGTGTACACTGAAGCTTTCTTT. Translated, it gives CAISDPEQGVYTEAFF.

The V and J genes are TRBV5-1 and TRBJ2-2; 12 bases map to TRBD2. The V gene's germline CDR1 is SGHRS and CDR2 YFSETQ. This CDR3 comprises 15 residues. The trim removed 4 bases at V and 6 bases at J, leaving 4 bases unmatched. The DNA for the CDR3 is TGCGCCAGCAGCGGACTAGCGGGATTTTCCGGGGAGCTGTTTTTT. This translates into CASSGLAGFSGELFF. Full variable domain (missing parts from reference TRBV5-1 and TRBJ2-2): KAGVTQTPRYLIKTRGQQVTLSCSPISGHRSVSWYQQTPGQGLQFLFEYFSETQRNKGNFPGRFSGRQFSNSRSEMNVSTLELGDSALYLCASSGLAGFSGELFFGEGSRLTVL.

Comments on this clone: Germline is not matched at one junction end, which may reflect a read error. The V call is TRBV4-1, the J call TRBJ2-1; D possibly corresponds to TRBD2 (5 bases). The length of the CDR3 is 13 residues. Germline V lookup: CDR1 MGHRA, CDR2 YSYEKL. The CDR3 loop reads CASSQEDGGERFF. The CDR3 nucleotides are TGCGCCAGCAGCCAAGAAGACGGAGGTGAGCGGTTCTTC.

This clone showed up just a few times. The V call is TRBV7-9, the J call TRBJ2-2; D is uncertain. CDR3 length: 12 residues. Trimming stripped 6 bases from V and 4 bases from J, with 6 bases between. Germline V gene sequence: CDR1 SEHNR, CDR2 FQNEAQ (reference sequence). In nucleotides, the CDR3 is TGTGCCAGCAGTCGAGTCACCGGGGAGCTGTTTTTT. Amino acids: CASSRVTGELFF.

This chain connects TRBV7-2 to TRBJ2-2; unclear D gene. CDR1 is SGHTA and CDR2 is FQGNSA in the germline V gene. The germline V and J ends were trimmed by 2 bases and 7 bases, with 8 bases remaining between them. The CDR3 extends over 13 amino acids. The CDR3 coding sequence is TGTGCCAGCAGCTTAATCGCGTACGGGGAGCTGTTTTTT. This translates into CASSLIAYGELFF.

The chain recombines TRBV15 with TRBJ1-5, with D perhaps matching TRBD1 (6 bases). The CDR3 is made up of 14 amino acids. The germline V and J ends were trimmed by 4 bases and 5 bases, with 12 bases remaining between them. Germline CDR1 is LNHNV and CDR2 is YYDKDF (reference sequence). Written as DNA, the CDR3 is TGTGCCACCAGCATCGGGGCAGGGGATCAGCCCCAGCATTTT. Protein: CATSIGAGDQPQHF. The full variable domain, in which reference TRBV15 and TRBJ1-5 provide the parts outside the CDR3, is DAMVIQNPRYQVTQFGKPVTLSCSQTLNHNVMYWYQQKSSQAPKLLFHYYDKDFNNEADTPDNFQSRRPNTSFCFLDIRSPGLGDTAMYLCATSIGAGDQPQHFGDGTRLSIL.

The chain is built from TRBV21-1 and TRBJ1-6; the DNA was not used to check the table's D call, TRBD1. TRBV21-1 is noted as a pseudogene. The CDR3 extends over 15 amino acids. The CDR3, as DNA: TGTGCCAGCAGCAAAAGGCCAGGGCCTTTGGGACCCCTCCACTTT. Translation gives CASSKRPGPLGPLHF.

This sequence joins TRBV4-1 and TRBJ2-2; TRBD1 agrees at 7 bases. This CDR3 contains 17 residues. Trimming cost V 0 bases and J 6 bases; bases outside gene matches: 10. Germline values: CDR1 MGHRA, CDR2 YSYEKL. Here the CDR3 reads CASSQEDRILLAGELFF. The CDR3 nucleotides read TGCGCCAGCAGCCAAGAGGACAGGATATTGTTAGCCGGGGAGCTGTTTTTT.

This chain connects TRBV7-9 to TRBJ2-7, with 8 bases matching TRBD1. Trimming removed 5 bases from V and 1 base from J; junction bases left unmatched: 19. CDR1 is SEHNR, CDR2 FQNEAQ, per germline (reference sequence). The CDR3 extends over 19 amino acids. CDR3 DNA sequence: TGTGCCAGCAGCCCACCGCCTGGGACAGGACCCTGGAGATCCTACGAGCAGTACTTC. Residues: CASSPPPGTGPWRSYEQYF.

The chain links TRBV29-1 to TRBJ2-1; 13 bases match TRBD2. The CDR3 runs 17 residues. V shed 5 bases, J shed 0 bases, and the junction held 7 bases outside the gene matches. The germline V gene has CDR1 SQVTM and CDR2 ANQGSEA. The CDR3 loop reads CSVRGTSGDSSYNEQFF. CDR3 DNA sequence: TGCAGCGTTAGGGGGACTAGCGGGGATAGCTCCTACAATGAGCAGTTCTTC.

This chain links TRBV7-9 with TRBJ2-7; TRBD1 is a possible D gene (5 bases). The CDR3 has 14 amino acids. The germline V gene encodes CDR1 SEHNR and CDR2 FQNEAQ (reference sequence). V lost 5 bases and J 6 bases, leaving 17 bases between the germline ends. Written as DNA, the CDR3 is TGTGCCAGCAGCCCCACTAAGGGGAAGGCCGAGCAGTACTTC. The encoded protein is CASSPTKGKAEQYF.

The V and J genes are TRBV5-4 and TRBJ1-1; D remains unclear. Deletions cut 5 bases from V and 6 bases from J, with 11 bases between. The CDR3 runs 12 residues. Germline loops: CDR1 SGHNT, CDR2 YYREEE (reference sequence). The CDR3 nucleotides read TGTGCCAGCAGTCCGTGGGGAGCTGAAGCTTTCTTT. It encodes CASSPWGAEAFF. Looking up the rest from reference TRBV5-4 and TRBJ1-1 gives the full variable domain: ETGVTQSPTHLIKTRGQQVTLRCSSQSGHNTVSWYQQALGQGPQFIFQYYREEENGRGNFPPRFSGLQFPNYSSELNVNALELDDSALYLCASSPWGAEAFFGQGTRLTVV.

This chain uses TRBV5-4 with TRBJ2-7, with D perhaps matching TRBD1 (6 bases). Germline V gene lookup returns CDR1 SGHNT and CDR2 YYREEE (reference sequence). V dropped 4 bases and J dropped 5 bases, with 7 bases sitting between them. The CDR3 is 11 residues long. The CDR3 reads CASSQGNEQYF. The CDR3 DNA reads TGTGCCAGCAGCCAGGGGAACGAGCAGTACTTC. Full variable domain (rest looked up from reference TRBV5-4 and TRBJ2-7): ETGVTQSPTHLIKTRGQQVTLRCSSQSGHNTVSWYQQALGQGPQFIFQYYREEENGRGNFPPRFSGLQFPNYSSELNVNALELDDSALYLCASSQGNEQYFGPGTRLTVT.

V gene TRBV4-2 combines with J gene TRBJ2-3, with 11 bases fitting TRBD2. V was clipped by 6 bases and J by 5 bases; unmatched bases: 4. The length of the CDR3 is 14 residues. CDR1 and CDR2 from the germline V gene are LGHNA and YNFKEQ. The CDR3 bases are TGTGCCAGCAGTAGCGGGGGGGTTAAAGATACGCAGTATTTT. It codes for CASSSGGVKDTQYF.